This passage covers 22 T cell receptor beta chains from one sample sequenced in a study of blood T cell repertoires in COVID-19. Sequencing was performed with immunoSEQ multiplex PCR; in TCRdb, only in-frame clones are kept and a portion is missing. The table records about 220,000 clones, roughly 84% of them present only once. Sequencing was done on a sample of PBMCs or T cells enriched from blood (not recorded which). The receptors originated from a woman in her thirties or forties who had recovered from COVID-19.

The chain is built from TRBV7-3 and TRBJ2-7; the match to TRBD1 covers 10 bases. The length of the CDR3 is 14 residues. Per the germline V gene, CDR1 is SGHTA and CDR2 is FQGTGA. J gave up 5 bases and V 5 bases, and 6 bases lay outside the gene matches. The CDR3 reads CASSETGGKNEQYF. The CDR3, as DNA: TGTGCCAGCAGCGAGACAGGGGGCAAAAACGAGCAGTACTTC. The variable domain in full, with the rest retrieved from reference TRBV7-3 and TRBJ2-7, is GAGVSQTPSNKVTEKGKYVELRCDPISGHTALYWYRQSLGQGPEFLIYFQGTGAADDSGLPNDRFFAVRPEGSVSTLKIQRTERGDSAVYLCASSETGGKNEQYFGPGTRLTVT.

V usage is TRBV11-2 and J usage is TRBJ2-2; 11 positions agree with TRBD2. Looked up from germline, CDR1 is SGHAT and CDR2 is FQNNGV. The CDR3 extends over 21 amino acids. J gave up 3 bases and V 6 bases, and 21 bases lay outside the gene matches. The CDR3 nucleotides read TGTGCCAGCAGTTTCAAGTCGTTCGCTAGCGGGGGGCGGGGTTACACCGGGGAGCTGTTTTTT. Translated, it gives CASSFKSFASGGRGYTGELFF.

V usage is TRBV24-1 and J usage is TRBJ2-3; 12 nucleotides line up with TRBD2. Germline-derived CDR1 and CDR2 are KGHDR and SFDVKD. V gave up 2 bases and J gave up 2 bases; unmatched junction bases: 7. The length of the CDR3 is 18 residues. CDR3 in amino acids: CATSDSRTSGAPTDTQYF. As DNA, the CDR3 is TGTGCCACCAGTGATTCGAGGACTAGCGGGGCCCCCACAGATACGCAGTATTTT.

V usage is TRBV9 and J usage is TRBJ1-2; 9 bases are shared with TRBD1. The junction had 1 base not matched to a gene; V was cut back by 0 bases and J by 4 bases. The germline gives CDR1 SGDLS, CDR2 YYNGEE. The CDR3 contains 14 residues. The CDR3 DNA follows: TGTGCCAGCAGCGTAGGGACAGGGGCCTATGGCTACACCTTC. Encoded protein: CASSVGTGAYGYTF.

This CDR3 is CASSYKPGGSETQYF. CDR3 DNA: TGTGCCAGCAGTTACAAGCCAGGAGGGTCAGAGACCCAGTACTTC. The chain carries TRBV6-2 or TRBV6-3 and TRBJ2-5, with TRBD2 as a possible D gene (6 bases). CDR3 length: 15 amino acids. Germline loops: CDR1 MNHEY, CDR2 SVGEGT. Trimming shortened V by 2 bases and J by 4 bases, and 14 bases separated the two germline ends.

The chain combines TRBV27 with TRBJ1-2; 8 positions match TRBD1. The CDR3 length is 16 residues. The germline V gene encodes CDR1 MNHEY and CDR2 SMNVEV (reference sequence). The V and J ends lost 5 bases and 4 bases, in that order; junction bases with no gene match: 12. The CDR3 DNA is TGTGCCAGCAGTCTAACAGCAGGGGGCAGGGCCTATGGCTACACCTTC. Protein: CASSLTAGGRAYGYTF.

The rearrangement joins TRBV28 to TRBJ2-7; 8 bases match TRBD1. In germline, CDR1 is MDHEN, CDR2 SYDVKM. V lost 6 bases to trimming and J lost 4 bases; unmatched junction nucleotides: 11. This CDR3 has 15 residues. CDR3 nucleotides: TGTGCCAGCAGCCTGACCGGGACAGGACTTTACGAGCAGTACTTC. It is translated as CASSLTGTGLYEQYF.

This sequence joins TRBV28 and TRBJ1-4, with D uncertain. The CDR3 extends over 18 amino acids. V shed 5 bases and J shed 0 bases, with 19 bases lying between them. Germline V gene sequence: CDR1 MDHEN, CDR2 SYDVKM. The CDR3 here is CASSPPRTLRPTNEKLFF. The CDR3 region has the DNA TGTGCCAGCAGTCCCCCCCGGACTCTCCGTCCAACTAATGAAAAACTGTTTTTT.

The chain links TRBV29-1 to TRBJ2-5; D remains ambiguous. The germline V gene encodes CDR1 SQVTM and CDR2 ANQGSEA. The V end was cut by 4 bases, the J end by 2 bases, with 8 bases between. The CDR3 length is 12 residues. In DNA form, the CDR3 reads TGCAGCGTTGGTCGCACTCAAGAGACCCAGTACTTC. As protein: CSVGRTQETQYF.

This chain joins TRBV9 and TRBJ2-3, with 9 nucleotides matching TRBD1. The CDR3 consists of 13 residues. V was pared by 3 bases and J by 10 bases, with 6 bases of the junction left unmatched. Germline V lookup: CDR1 SGDLS, CDR2 YYNGEE. The CDR3 bases are TGTGCCAGCAGCGGAGGGGACAGGGAGGCGCAGTATTTT. As protein: CASSGGDREAQYF.

The chain links TRBV7-3 to TRBJ1-1; TRBD1 matches at 10 bases. The V gene end was trimmed by 5 bases and the J gene end by 6 bases; junction bases not matched to a gene: 6. The CDR3 length is 14 residues. Germline loops: CDR1 SGHTA, CDR2 FQGTGA. CDR3 in DNA: TGTGCCAGCAGCCCACGACAGGGGGCGGCTGAAGCTTTCTTT. Translation: CASSPRQGAAEAFF.

The gene calls are TRBV28 and TRBJ1-4; D not resolved. Germline V lookup: CDR1 MDHEN, CDR2 SYDVKM. The CDR3 is 13 residues long. V lost 5 bases and J lost 6, with 10 bases in between. CDR3 region: CASSGGRYEKLFF. In DNA, the CDR3 is TGTGCCAGCAGTGGAGGACGATATGAAAAACTGTTTTTT.

In this sample, this clone turned up once. The CDR3 here is CASSLAILAGGAGEQFF. Written as DNA, the CDR3 is TGTGCCAGCAGCTTAGCGATACTAGCGGGAGGGGCGGGGGAGCAGTTCTTC. The rearrangement joins TRBV7-2 to TRBJ2-1; 13 nucleotides match TRBD2. The V gene end was trimmed by 0 bases and the J gene end by 10 bases; junction bases not matched to a gene: 9. From germline, CDR1 is SGHTA and CDR2 FQGNSA. The CDR3 loop spans 17 amino acids.

The chain recombines TRBV19 with TRBJ1-5, with D possibly being TRBD1 (5 bases). V lost 7 bases and J 1 base, leaving 14 bases between the germline ends. CDR3 length equals 15 residues. Germline values: CDR1 LNHDA, CDR2 SQIVND (reference sequence). CDR3 nucleotide sequence: TGTGCCAGTACCACTCCCAGGGCCAGCAATCAGCCCCAGCATTTT. Its translation: CASTTPRASNQPQHF.

The CDR3 here is CASSFTGTGGHEQYF. CDR3 nucleotides: TGCGCCAGCAGCTTCACCGGGACAGGGGGCCACGAGCAGTACTTC. V usage is TRBV5-1 and J usage is TRBJ2-7; the match to TRBD1 covers 12 bases. The CDR3 consists of 15 residues. The V gene's germline CDR1 is SGHRS and CDR2 YFSETQ. V lost 2 bases, J lost 5 bases, and 5 bases stayed unmatched.

This chain joins TRBV3-1 (or the pseudogene TRBV3-2) and TRBJ2-4, with 8 positions matching TRBD2. CDR3 length: 14 residues. The germline gives CDR1 LGHDT, CDR2 YNNKEL (reference sequence). J gave up 11 bases and V 5 bases, and 11 bases lay outside the gene matches. The CDR3 reads CASSSTTGTRVQYF. In DNA form, the CDR3 reads TGTGCCAGCAGCTCAACCACCGGGACTAGAGTTCAGTACTTC.

The chain employs TRBV18 and TRBJ1-2, with D unresolved. Trimming removed 3 bases at V and 3 bases at J, with 14 bases between. The germline gives CDR1 KGHSH, CDR2 LQKENI. The CDR3 covers 15 residues. CDR3 coding DNA: TGTGCCAGCTCACCGGTACAAACCGGGGACTATGGCTACACCTTC. Its translation is CASSPVQTGDYGYTF.

In its sample, this clone was seen a few times. This rearrangement joins TRBV6-5 to TRBJ2-2, with D maybe TRBD2 (5 bases). The CDR3 has 12 amino acids. Germline CDR1 is MNHEY and CDR2 is SVGAGI. V was trimmed by 11 bases and J by 6 bases, leaving 13 bases between them. CDR3 region: CAGRGYPGELFF. In DNA form, the CDR3 reads TGTGCCGGAAGAGGGTACCCCGGGGAGCTGTTTTTT.

This rearrangement joins TRBV9 to TRBJ2-1; the match to TRBD2 covers 11 bases. The CDR3 is made up of 15 amino acids. Germline CDR1 SGDLS, CDR2 YYNGEE. V was pared by 5 bases and J by 7 bases, with 8 bases of the junction left unmatched. CDR3 sequence reads: CASRGGTSGGNEQFF. CDR3 nucleotide sequence: TGTGCCAGCAGGGGTGGTACTAGCGGGGGTAATGAGCAGTTCTTC.

The rearrangement links TRBV5-1 to TRBJ2-5; 7 bases line up with TRBD1. Trimming cost V 9 bases and J 2 bases; bases outside gene matches: 7. Germline CDR1 SGHRS, CDR2 YFSETQ. The CDR3 totals 13 residues. CDR3 DNA: TGCGCCACAGCAGGGGGTGTACAAGAGACCCAGTACTTC. Its protein product is CATAGGVQETQYF.

The chain recombines TRBV11-3 with TRBJ2-4; D may be TRBD1 (5 bases). The CDR3 extends over 13 amino acids. The germline CDR1 and CDR2 sequences are SGHNT and YENEEA. Trimming took off 1 base at V and 6 bases at J, with 7 bases between the two ends. This CDR3 is CASSLVDRNIQYF. The CDR3 region has the DNA TGTGCCAGCAGCTTAGTCGACAGAAACATTCAGTACTTC.

This clone was detected only once. V is TRBV3-1 (or the pseudogene TRBV3-2) and J is TRBJ2-3, with unresolved D. This CDR3 spans 11 amino acids. V was trimmed by 8 bases and J by 4 bases, leaving 7 bases between them. CDR1 is LGHDT, CDR2 YNNKEL, per germline (reference sequence). The CDR3 bases are TGTGCCAGCTTTGCGGCAGATACGCAGTATTTT. It yields the protein CASFAADTQYF.